The 10 T cell receptor beta chains listed next were all sequenced from one sample in a study of shared clonotypes between healthy human individuals. Generated by immunoSEQ multiplex PCR, the TCRdb table keeps only in-frame clones and is missing some. The sample shows some 2 million clones, about 95% of them seen only once. Positive CCR7 selection of CD45RO-negative cells yielded the naive CD8 cells, and terminally differentiated effector memory CD45RA+ cells were excluded. Source material: naive CD8+ T cells sorted from blood. These receptors were obtained from a man between 18 and 35 years old in good health.

As concerns this clone: Other DNA sequences in this specimen translate into the identical CDR3. V gene TRBV27 combines with J gene TRBJ2-7, with D possibly TRBD1 on 6 matching bases. CDR3 length: 13 amino acids. Trimming took off 6 bases at V and 3 bases at J, with 12 bases between the two ends. Germline V gives CDR1 MNHEY, CDR2 SMNVEV (reference sequence). The CDR3 loop reads CASSFRGVYEQYF. CDR3 in DNA: TGTGCCAGCAGCTTCAGGGGTGTCTACGAGCAGTACTTC.

V and J are TRBV28 and TRBJ2-7; the D gene is possibly TRBD2 (6 bases). Trimming took 7 bases from V and 5 from J, leaving 15 bases between them. The length of the CDR3 is 13 residues. Germline V gives CDR1 MDHEN, CDR2 SYDVKM. CDR3 protein: CASKRTTDNEQYF. DNA for the CDR3: TGTGCCAGCAAAAGGACTACCGACAACGAGCAGTACTTC.

The chain employs TRBV4-1 and TRBJ2-1; D is perhaps TRBD2 (5 bases). The V and J ends lost 1 base and 8 bases respectively, with 18 bases between them. This CDR3 contains 16 residues. Looked up from germline, CDR1 is MGHRA and CDR2 is YSYEKL. DNA for the CDR3: TGCGCCAGCAGCCAAGGCCCGGACTTAGGCGGCTATGAGCAGTTCTTC. Translating it yields CASSQGPDLGGYEQFF.

This chain joins TRBV5-1 and TRBJ2-7, with 7 bases identical to TRBD2. Per germline, CDR1 SGHRS and CDR2 YFSETQ. Trimming took 0 bases from V and 1 from J; bases not matched to a gene: 7. The CDR3 contains 16 residues. The CDR3 sequence: CASSLGAVGGSYEQYF. The CDR3 coding sequence is TGCGCCAGCAGCTTGGGAGCCGTGGGGGGGTCCTACGAGCAGTACTTC.

J is TRBJ2-3 and V is TRBV5-6; no clear D. CDR1 SGHDT and CDR2 YYEEEE come from the germline V gene. Trimming left V 2 bases short and J 3 bases short, with 7 bases between. This CDR3 region has 13 residues. The CDR3 reads CASSFFGTDTQYF. The CDR3 region has the DNA TGTGCCAGCAGCTTTTTTGGTACAGATACGCAGTATTTT.

This clone was recorded only once. V is TRBV19 and J is TRBJ2-7; 9 bases agree with TRBD1. Losses at the gene ends were 7 bases for V and 3 bases for J; bases not matched to a gene: 4. Per germline, CDR1 LNHDA and CDR2 SQIVND (reference sequence). The CDR3 extends over 13 amino acids. In DNA, the CDR3 is TGTGCCAGTACTCCGGACAGGGGCTACGAGCAGTACTTC. Its protein product is CASTPDRGYEQYF.

V gene TRBV10-3 combines with J gene TRBJ2-5; the D gene is possibly TRBD1 (6 bases). This CDR3 has 15 amino acids. V was clipped by 3 bases and J by 1 base, with 12 bases between them. Per germline, CDR1 ENHRY and CDR2 SYGVKD. The CDR3 DNA reads as TGTGCCATCAGTGATAACAGGGCTACCCAAGAGACCCAGTACTTC. This codes for CAISDNRATQETQYF.

On this clone: Germline is not matched at one junction end, which may reflect a read error. The chain combines TRBV19 with TRBJ2-1; 9 bases match TRBD1. Per the germline V gene, CDR1 is LNHDA and CDR2 is SQIVND (reference sequence). This CDR3 contains 18 residues. The chain's CDR3 is CASSLETPDRGTKFEQFF. For the CDR3, the DNA is TGTGCCAGTAGTCTAGAGACCCCGGACAGGGGCACCAAATTCGAGCAGTTCTTC. Complete variable domain (other parts from reference TRBV19 and TRBJ2-1): DGGITQSPKYLFRKEGQNVTLSCEQNLNHDAMYWYRQDPGQGLRLIYYSQIVNDFQKGDIAEGYSVSREKKESFPLTVTSAQKNPTAFYLCASSLETPDRGTKFEQFFGPGTRLTVL.

The chain combines TRBV27 with TRBJ2-7, with a possible D match to TRBD1 (5 bases). This CDR3 has 15 residues. CDR1 and CDR2 from the germline V gene are MNHEY and SMNVEV (reference sequence). Trimming left V 5 bases short and J 2 bases short, with 16 bases between. The CDR3, as DNA: TGTGCCAGCAGTCCCCGGTCAGGGTGGGCCTACGAGCAGTACTTC. It encodes CASSPRSGWAYEQYF.

The V gene is TRBV19, the J gene TRBJ2-5; D perhaps matches TRBD2 (5 bases). Germline V gene sequence: CDR1 LNHDA, CDR2 SQIVND (reference sequence). Trimming pared 5 bases from V and 4 bases from J, leaving 8 bases between. The CDR3 is 12 residues long. This CDR3 reads CASSLSGETQYF. Here the CDR3 DNA reads TGTGCCAGTAGTCTAAGCGGAGAGACCCAGTACTTC.